Listed below are T cell receptor beta chains from one sample, sequenced in a study of OX40 agonist ivuxolimab in advanced cancers. Some clones are missing from TCRdb's copy, which holds only in-frame ones; the method was immunoSEQ multiplex PCR. Of approximately 28,000 clones listed, more than 75% are singletons. The input for sequencing was CD4+ or CD8+ T cells sorted from blood, taken in a trial of the OX40 agonist ivuxolimab. These receptor sequences come from an adult with an advanced solid tumor such as melanoma, head and neck, liver or kidney cancer. CDR3s include the opening cysteine and the closing phenylalanine or tryptophan. The D gene is left open where the match is weak. Clone size is stated in some rows and not others, as once, few, many or a class when expanded.

size	D	V	J	DNA	CDR3
.	.	TRBV11-2	TRBJ1-1	TGTGCCAGCAGCTTCGGGGGGGCAGGAACTGAAGCTTTCTTT	CASSFGGAGTEAFF
.	.	TRBV18	TRBJ1-1	TGTGCCAGCTCACCAAGGAACACTGAAGCTTTCTTT	CASSPRNTEAFF
.	TRBD1	TRBV5-6	TRBJ2-5	TGTGCCAGCAGCCCGGACAGGGCCGGGGAGCAGTACTTC	CASSPDRAGEQYF
.	.	TRBV7-9	TRBJ1-2	TGTGCCAGCAGCTTAGCCAGGGCGGACTATGGCTACACCTTC	CASSLARADYGYTF
.	.	TRBV10-2	TRBJ1-1	TGCGCCAGCAGTGAGGGACGTGAAGCTTTCTTT	CASSEGREAFF
.	TRBD2	TRBV10-3	TRBJ2-3	TGTGCCATCAGTGACGGACTAGCGGGAGGGCCAGGGTTTGATACGCAGTATTTT	CAISDGLAGGPGFDTQYF
.	TRBD2	TRBV6-1	TRBJ2-1	TGTGCCAGCAGTGAAGGTTGGGCTAGCGGGAACAATGAGCAGTTCTTC	CASSEGWASGNNEQFF
.	TRBD1	TRBV6-5	TRBJ1-1	TGTGCCAGCAGAATCCAGGGGGTGGGCACTGAAGCTTTCTTT	CASRIQGVGTEAFF
.	.	TRBV6-5	TRBJ2-1	TGTGCCAGCAGTTACCTCCGGGACTTCTACAATGAGCAGTTCTTC	CASSYLRDFYNEQFF
.	.	TRBV10-3	TRBJ2-7	TGTGCCATCCAGGCCGGGGGGCCGGGGATTGACGAGCAGTACTTC	CAIQAGGPGIDEQYF
few	.	TRBV6-5	TRBJ2-1	TGTGCCAGCAGTTACCGGGCGGGTAGCTCCTACAATGAGCAGTTCTTC	CASSYRAGSSYNEQFF
once	.	TRBV5-1	TRBJ2-2	TGCGCCAGCAGCCCAGGACTAAGCGGTAGAGGTGTCGGGGAGCTGTTTTTT	CASSPGLSGRGVGELFF
.	TRBD1	TRBV6-5	TRBJ1-5	TGTGCCAGCAGTTTCGACAGGGACGGGAGTCAGCCCCAGCATTTT	CASSFDRDGSQPQHF
.	TRBD2	TRBV5-4	TRBJ2-3	TGTGCCAGCAGCTCCGGGTTGGCGGGGGAAGGCACAGATACGCAGTATTTT	CASSSGLAGEGTDTQYF
.	TRBD2	TRBV14	TRBJ2-5	TGTGCCAGCAGCGGACTAGCGGGACTTAGGGAGACCCAGTACTTC	CASSGLAGLRETQYF
.	TRBD1	TRBV6-6	TRBJ1-2	TGTGCCCGTTGGGACAGCAACTATGGCTACACCTTC	CARWDSNYGYTF
.	TRBD1	TRBV5-1	TRBJ2-7	TGCGCCAGCAGCTTGCAAACAGGGGCCTACGAGCAGTACTTC	CASSLQTGAYEQYF
few	TRBD1	TRBV28	TRBJ1-2	TGTGCCAGCAGTTCCTCCGGGACAGGTTTTGGCTACACCTTC	CASSSSGTGFGYTF